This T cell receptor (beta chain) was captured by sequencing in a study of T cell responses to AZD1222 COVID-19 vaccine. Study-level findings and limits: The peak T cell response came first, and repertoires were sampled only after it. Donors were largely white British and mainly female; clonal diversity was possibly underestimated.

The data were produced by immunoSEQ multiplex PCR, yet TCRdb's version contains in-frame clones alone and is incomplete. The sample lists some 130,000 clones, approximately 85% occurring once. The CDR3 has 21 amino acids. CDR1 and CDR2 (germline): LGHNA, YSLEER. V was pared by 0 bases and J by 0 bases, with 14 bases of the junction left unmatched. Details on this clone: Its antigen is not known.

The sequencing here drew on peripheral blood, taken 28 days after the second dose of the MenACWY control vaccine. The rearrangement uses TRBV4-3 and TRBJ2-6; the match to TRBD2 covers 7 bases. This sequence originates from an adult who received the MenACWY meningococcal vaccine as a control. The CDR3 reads CASSQDTPWTRTTSGANVLTF. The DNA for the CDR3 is TGCGCCAGCAGCCAAGATACCCCTTGGACTAGAACTACCTCTGGGGCCAACGTCCTGACTTTC.